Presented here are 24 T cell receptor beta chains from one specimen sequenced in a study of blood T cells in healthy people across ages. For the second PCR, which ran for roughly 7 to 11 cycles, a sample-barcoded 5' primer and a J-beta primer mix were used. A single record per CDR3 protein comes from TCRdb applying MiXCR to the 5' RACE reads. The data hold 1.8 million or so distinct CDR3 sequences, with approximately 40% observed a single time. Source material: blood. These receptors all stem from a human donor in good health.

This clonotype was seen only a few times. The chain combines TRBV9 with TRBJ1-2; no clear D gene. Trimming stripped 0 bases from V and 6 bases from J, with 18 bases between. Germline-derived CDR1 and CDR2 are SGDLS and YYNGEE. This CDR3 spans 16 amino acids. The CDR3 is CASSVAPGRPNDGYTF. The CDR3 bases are TGTGCCAGCAGCGTAGCCCCTGGACGGCCAAACGATGGCTACACCTTC.

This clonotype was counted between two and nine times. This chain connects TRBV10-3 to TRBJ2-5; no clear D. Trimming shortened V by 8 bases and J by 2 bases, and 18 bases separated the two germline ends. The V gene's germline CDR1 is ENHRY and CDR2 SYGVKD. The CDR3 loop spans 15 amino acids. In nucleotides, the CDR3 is TGTGCCATCTCCCCCCAAGAACAATATCAAGAGACCCAGTACTTC. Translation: CAISPQEQYQETQYF.

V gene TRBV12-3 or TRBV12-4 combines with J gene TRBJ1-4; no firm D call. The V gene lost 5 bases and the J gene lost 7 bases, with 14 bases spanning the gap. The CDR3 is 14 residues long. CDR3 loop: CASSPGIGAEKLFF. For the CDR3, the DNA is TGTGCCAGCAGTCCGGGGATTGGTGCTGAAAAACTGTTTTTT.

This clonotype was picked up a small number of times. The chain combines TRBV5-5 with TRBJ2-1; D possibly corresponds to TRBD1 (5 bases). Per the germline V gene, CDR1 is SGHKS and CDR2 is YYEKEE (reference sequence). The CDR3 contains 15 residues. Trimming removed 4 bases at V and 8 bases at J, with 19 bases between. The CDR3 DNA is TGTGCCAGCAGCAACAGTCCGCAGGGTTTCGATGAGCAGTTCTTC. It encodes CASSNSPQGFDEQFF.

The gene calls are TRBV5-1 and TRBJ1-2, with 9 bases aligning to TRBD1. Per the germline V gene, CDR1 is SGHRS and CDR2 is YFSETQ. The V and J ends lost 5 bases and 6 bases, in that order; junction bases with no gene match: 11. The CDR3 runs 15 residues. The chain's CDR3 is CASSPINRGLDGYTF. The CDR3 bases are TGCGCCAGCAGTCCTATAAACAGGGGGCTAGATGGCTACACCTTC.

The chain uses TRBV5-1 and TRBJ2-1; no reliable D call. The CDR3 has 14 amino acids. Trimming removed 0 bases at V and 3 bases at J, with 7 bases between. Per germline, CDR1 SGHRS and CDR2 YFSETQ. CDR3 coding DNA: TGCGCCAGCAGCTTGGGGGTGGACTACAATGAGCAGTTCTTC. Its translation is CASSLGVDYNEQFF. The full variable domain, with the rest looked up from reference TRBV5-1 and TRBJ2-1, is KAGVTQTPRYLIKTRGQQVTLSCSPISGHRSVSWYQQTPGQGLQFLFEYFSETQRNKGNFPGRFSGRQFSNSRSEMNVSTLELGDSALYLCASSLGVDYNEQFFGPGTRLTVL.

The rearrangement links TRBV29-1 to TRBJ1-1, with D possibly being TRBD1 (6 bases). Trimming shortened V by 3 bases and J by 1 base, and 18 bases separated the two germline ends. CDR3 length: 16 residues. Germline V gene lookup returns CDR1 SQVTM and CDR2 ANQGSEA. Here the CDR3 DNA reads TGCAGCGTTGAGCAGGGGACTCTGTTAGGGAACACTGAAGCTTTCTTT. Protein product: CSVEQGTLLGNTEAFF.

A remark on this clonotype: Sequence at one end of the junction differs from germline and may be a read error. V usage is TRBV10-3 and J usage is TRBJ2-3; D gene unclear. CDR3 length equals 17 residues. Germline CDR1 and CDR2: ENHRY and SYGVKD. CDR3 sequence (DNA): TGTGCCGTCAGTTCAGACAAAGGCCCGAGGAGCACAGATACGCAGTATTTT. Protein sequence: CAVSSDKGPRSTDTQYF.

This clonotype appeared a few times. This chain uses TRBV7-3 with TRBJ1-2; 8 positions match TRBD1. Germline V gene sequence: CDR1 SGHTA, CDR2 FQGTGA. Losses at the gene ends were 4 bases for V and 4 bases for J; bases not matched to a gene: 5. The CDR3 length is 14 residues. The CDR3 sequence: CASSSGQGRYGYTF. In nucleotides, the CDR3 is TGTGCCAGCAGCTCCGGACAGGGACGCTATGGCTACACCTTC. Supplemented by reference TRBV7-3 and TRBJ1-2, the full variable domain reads GAGVSQTPSNKVTEKGKYVELRCDPISGHTALYWYRQSLGQGPEFLIYFQGTGAADDSGLPNDRFFAVRPEGSVSTLKIQRTERGDSAVYLCASSSGQGRYGYTFGSGTRLTVV.

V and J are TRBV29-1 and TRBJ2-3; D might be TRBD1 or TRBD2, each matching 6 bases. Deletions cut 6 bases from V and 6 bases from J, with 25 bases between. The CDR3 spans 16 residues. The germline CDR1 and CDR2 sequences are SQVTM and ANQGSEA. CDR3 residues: CSVSLPRGRGVDTQYF. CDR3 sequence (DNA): TGCAGCGTCTCCCTCCCCAGGGGCCGCGGGGTGGATACGCAGTATTTT.

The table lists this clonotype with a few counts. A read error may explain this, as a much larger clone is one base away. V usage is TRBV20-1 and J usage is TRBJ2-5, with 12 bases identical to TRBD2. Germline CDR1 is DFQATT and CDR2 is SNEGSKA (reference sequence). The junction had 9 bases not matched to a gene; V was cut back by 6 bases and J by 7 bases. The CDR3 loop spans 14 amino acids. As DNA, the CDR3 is TGCAGTGCAACGACTAGCGGGGGTCGAGGGACCCAGTACTTC. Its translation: CSATTSGGRGTQYF.

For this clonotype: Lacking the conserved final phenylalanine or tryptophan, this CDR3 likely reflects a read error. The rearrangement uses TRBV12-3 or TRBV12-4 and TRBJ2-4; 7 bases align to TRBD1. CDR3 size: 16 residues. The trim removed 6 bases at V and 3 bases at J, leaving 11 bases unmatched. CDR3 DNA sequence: TGTGCCAGCAGCCGAGACAGGGTTGCGGTCAAAAACATTCAGTACGTC. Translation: CASSRDRVAVKNIQYV.

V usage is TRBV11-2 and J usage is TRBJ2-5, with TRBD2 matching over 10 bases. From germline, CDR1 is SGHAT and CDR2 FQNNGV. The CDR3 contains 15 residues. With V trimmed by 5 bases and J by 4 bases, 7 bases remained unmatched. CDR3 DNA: TGTGCCAGCAGCCGAGCGGGGGGGCCAGGAGAGACCCAGTACTTC. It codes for CASSRAGGPGETQYF. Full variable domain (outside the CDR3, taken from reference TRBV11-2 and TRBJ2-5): EAGVAQSPRYKIIEKRQSVAFWCNPISGHATLYWYQQILGQGPKLLIQFQNNGVVDDSQLPKDRFSAERLKGVDSTLKIQPAKLEDSAVYLCASSRAGGPGETQYFGPGTRLLVL.

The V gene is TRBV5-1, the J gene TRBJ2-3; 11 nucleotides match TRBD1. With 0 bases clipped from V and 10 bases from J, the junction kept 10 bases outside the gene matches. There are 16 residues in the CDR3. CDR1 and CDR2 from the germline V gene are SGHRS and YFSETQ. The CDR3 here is CASSLVGQGASAAQYF. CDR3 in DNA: TGCGCCAGCAGCTTGGTAGGACAGGGGGCATCCGCTGCGCAGTATTTT.

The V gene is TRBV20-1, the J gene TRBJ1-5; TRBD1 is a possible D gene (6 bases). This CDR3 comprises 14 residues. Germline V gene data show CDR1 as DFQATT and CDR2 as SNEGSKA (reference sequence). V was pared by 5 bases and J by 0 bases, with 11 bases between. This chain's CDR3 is CSAGWTDSNQPQHF. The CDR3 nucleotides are TGCAGTGCTGGCTGGACAGATAGCAATCAGCCCCAGCATTTT.

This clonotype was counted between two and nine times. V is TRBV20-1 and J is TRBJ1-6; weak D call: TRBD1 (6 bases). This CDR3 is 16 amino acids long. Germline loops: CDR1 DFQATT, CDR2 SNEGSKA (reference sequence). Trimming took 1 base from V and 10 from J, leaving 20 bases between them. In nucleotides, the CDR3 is TGCAGTGCTAGAGGAGCTCTTACCTTTCAGGGGTCACCCCTCCACTTT. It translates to CSARGALTFQGSPLHF.

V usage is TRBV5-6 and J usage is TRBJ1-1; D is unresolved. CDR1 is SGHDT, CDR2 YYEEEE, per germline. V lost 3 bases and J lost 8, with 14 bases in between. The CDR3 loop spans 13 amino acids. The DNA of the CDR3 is TGTGCCAGCAGCTCAGACGTTGGGGTCGAAGCTTTCTTT. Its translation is CASSSDVGVEAFF.

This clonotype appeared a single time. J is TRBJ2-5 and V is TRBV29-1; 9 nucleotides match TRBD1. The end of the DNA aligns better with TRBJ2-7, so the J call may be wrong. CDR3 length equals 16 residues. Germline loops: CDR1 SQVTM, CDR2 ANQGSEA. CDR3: CSVAGTGRVAAPEQYF. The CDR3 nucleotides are TGCAGCGTCGCCGGGACAGGGAGAGTGGCAGCTCCCGAGCAGTACTTC.

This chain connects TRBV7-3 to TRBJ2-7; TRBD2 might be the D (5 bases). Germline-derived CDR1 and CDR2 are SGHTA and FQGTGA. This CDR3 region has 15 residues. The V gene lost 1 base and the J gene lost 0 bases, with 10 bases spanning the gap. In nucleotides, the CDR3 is TGTGCCAGCAGCTTAATGCGGGTCCCCTCCTACGAGCAGTACTTC. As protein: CASSLMRVPSYEQYF.

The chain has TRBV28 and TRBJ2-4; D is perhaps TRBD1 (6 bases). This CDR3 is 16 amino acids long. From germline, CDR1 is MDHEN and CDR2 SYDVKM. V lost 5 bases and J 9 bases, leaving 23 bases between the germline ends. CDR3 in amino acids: CASSRNSDSHQGIQYF. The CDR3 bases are TGTGCCAGCAGTCGAAATTCGGACAGCCACCAAGGCATTCAGTACTTC.

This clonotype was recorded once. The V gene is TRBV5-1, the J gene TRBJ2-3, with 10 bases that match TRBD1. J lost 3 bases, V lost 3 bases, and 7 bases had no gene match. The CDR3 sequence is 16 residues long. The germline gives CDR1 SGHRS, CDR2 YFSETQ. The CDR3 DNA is TGCGCCAGCAGCTCTCCGGGACAGGGGATGACAGATACGCAGTATTTT. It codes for CASSSPGQGMTDTQYF.

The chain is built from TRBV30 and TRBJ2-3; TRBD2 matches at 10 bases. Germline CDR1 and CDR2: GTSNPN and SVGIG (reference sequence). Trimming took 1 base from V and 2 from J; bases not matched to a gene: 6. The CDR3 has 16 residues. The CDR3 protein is CAWSALAGDPTDTQYF. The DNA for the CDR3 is TGTGCCTGGAGTGCGCTAGCGGGGGATCCCACAGATACGCAGTATTTT.

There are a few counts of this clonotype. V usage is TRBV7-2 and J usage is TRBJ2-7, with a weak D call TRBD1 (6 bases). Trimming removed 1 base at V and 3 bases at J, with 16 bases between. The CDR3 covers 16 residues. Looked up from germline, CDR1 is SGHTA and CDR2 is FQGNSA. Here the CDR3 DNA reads TGTGCCAGCAGCTTAGTAAGGGGCCAGGGGAACTACGAGCAGTACTTC. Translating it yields CASSLVRGQGNYEQYF.

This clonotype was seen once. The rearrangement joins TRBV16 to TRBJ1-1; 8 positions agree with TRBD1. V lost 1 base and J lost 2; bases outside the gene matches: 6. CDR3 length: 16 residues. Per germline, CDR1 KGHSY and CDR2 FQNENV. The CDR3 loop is CASSQLDRGGNTEAFF. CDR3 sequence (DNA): TGTGCCAGCAGCCAATTAGACAGGGGCGGTAACACTGAAGCTTTCTTT.